This T cell receptor beta chain was recorded in a study of shared clonotypes between healthy human individuals. Data came from immunoSEQ multiplex PCR; TCRdb stores just in-frame clones and leaves some out. The repertoire holds around 500,000 clones, with 79% as singletons. The V end was cut by 1 base, the J end by 3 bases, with 7 bases between. Germline values: CDR1 LGHNA, CDR2 YSLEER. This CDR3 contains 14 residues. The sequence came from a woman aged 40-49 years in good health. Some clones in this sample may be carry-over from other donors' samples. This chain connects TRBV4-3 to TRBJ1-3; D not resolved. The sequencing sample was made of PBMCs. CDR3: CASSQGGDGNTIYF. The CDR3 coding sequence is TGCGCCAGCAGCCAAGGTGGAGATGGAAACACCATATATTTT.